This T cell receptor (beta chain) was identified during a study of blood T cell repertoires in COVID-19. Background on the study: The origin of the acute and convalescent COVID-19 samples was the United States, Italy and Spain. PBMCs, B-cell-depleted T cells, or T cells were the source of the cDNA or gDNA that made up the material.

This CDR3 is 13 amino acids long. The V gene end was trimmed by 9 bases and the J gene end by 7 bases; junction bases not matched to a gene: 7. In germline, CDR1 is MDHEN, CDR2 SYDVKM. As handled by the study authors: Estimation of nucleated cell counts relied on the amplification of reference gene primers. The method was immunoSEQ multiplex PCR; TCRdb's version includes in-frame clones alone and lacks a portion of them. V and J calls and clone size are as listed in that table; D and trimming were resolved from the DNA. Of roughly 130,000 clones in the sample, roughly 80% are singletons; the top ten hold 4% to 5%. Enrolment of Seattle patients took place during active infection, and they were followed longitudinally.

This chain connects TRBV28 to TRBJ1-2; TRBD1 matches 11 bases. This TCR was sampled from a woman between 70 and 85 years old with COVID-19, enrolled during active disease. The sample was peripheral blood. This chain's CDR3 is CARRTGTGGGYTF. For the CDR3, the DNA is TGTGCCAGAAGAACCGGGACAGGGGGTGGCTACACCTTC.